This T cell receptor (beta chain) was sequenced in a study of CD8 T cells in ankylosing spondylitis. A remark on this clonotype: Its target is unknown.

Points from the study as a whole: Blood of patients with ankylosing spondylitis appeared to be characterized by a TCR beta motif of several highly homologous variants. In reactive arthritis synovial fluid and blood, some motif variants had been reported before.

Germline V lookup: CDR1 SGHTA, CDR2 FQGNSA. V trimming: 5 bases; J trimming: 1 base; junction bases outside the gene matches: 2. The CDR3 extends over 14 amino acids. Libraries of TCR beta came from quantitative 5'-RACE with molecular barcodes. TCRdb used MiXCR to reprocess the 5' RACE reads, holding one entry per CDR3 protein. The data show 250,000 to 300,000 distinct CDR3 sequences, 15% to 20% seen once. This sequence was found in a male donor with ankylosing spondylitis or in good health (not recorded which). The chain joins TRBV7-2 to TRBJ2-5; 9 bases are a match to TRBD2. Sequences were obtained from blood, either unsorted or a sorted T cell fraction (not recorded which). This CDR3 is CASSRTSAQETQYF. The CDR3 DNA follows: TGTGCCAGCAGCCGGACTAGCGCCCAAGAGACCCAGTACTTC.